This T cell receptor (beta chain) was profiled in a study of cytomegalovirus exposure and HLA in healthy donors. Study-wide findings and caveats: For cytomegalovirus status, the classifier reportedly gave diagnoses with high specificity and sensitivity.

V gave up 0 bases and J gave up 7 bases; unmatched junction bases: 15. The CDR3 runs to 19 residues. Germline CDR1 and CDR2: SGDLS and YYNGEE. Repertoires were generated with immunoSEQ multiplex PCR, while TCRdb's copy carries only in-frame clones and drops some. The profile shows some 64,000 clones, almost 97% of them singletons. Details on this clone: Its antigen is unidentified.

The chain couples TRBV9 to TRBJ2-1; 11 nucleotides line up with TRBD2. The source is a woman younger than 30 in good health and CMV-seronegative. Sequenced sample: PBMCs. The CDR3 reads CASSVGGPSGGSPENEQFF. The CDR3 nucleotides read TGTGCCAGCAGCGTAGGCGGGCCTAGCGGGGGGTCCCCTGAGAATGAGCAGTTCTTC. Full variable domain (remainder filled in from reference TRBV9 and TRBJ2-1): DSGVTQTPKHLITATGQRVTLRCSPRSGDLSVYWYQQSLDQGLQFLIQYYNGEERAKGNILERFSAQQFPDLHSELNLSSLELGDSALYFCASSVGGPSGGSPENEQFFGPGTRLTVL.